The T cell receptor beta chain described here comes from a study of cytomegalovirus exposure and HLA in healthy donors. PCR was performed using 60 Vbeta and 13 Jbeta primers. Using immunoSEQ multiplex PCR, the repertoire was profiled, and TCRdb retains in-frame clones only, with some absent. The sample lists 150,000 to 200,000 clones, more than 85% occurring once. This clone was counted only a few times. V trimming: 3 bases; J trimming: 4 bases; junction bases outside the gene matches: 1. Germline assignment: CDR1 SGHNT and CDR2 YENEEA. The CDR3 contains 14 residues. The TCR comes from a girl under three years old in good health and CMV-seronegative. Sequenced material: PBMCs. The J gene is TRBJ2-1, the V gene TRBV11-3; TRBD2 aligns across 9 bases. The CDR3 DNA follows: TGTGCCAGCAGCTTTGCGGGGGGGTACAATGAGCAGTTCTTC. As protein: CASSFAGGYNEQFF.